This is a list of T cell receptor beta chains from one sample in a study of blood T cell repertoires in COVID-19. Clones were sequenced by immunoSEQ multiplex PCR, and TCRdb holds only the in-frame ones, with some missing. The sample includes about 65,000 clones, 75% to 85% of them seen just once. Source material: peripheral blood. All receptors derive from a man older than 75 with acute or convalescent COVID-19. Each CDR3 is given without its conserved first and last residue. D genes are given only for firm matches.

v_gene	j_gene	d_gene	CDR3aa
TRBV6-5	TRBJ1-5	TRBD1	ASSQGESNQPQH
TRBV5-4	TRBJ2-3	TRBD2	ASSFGGRDPDTQY
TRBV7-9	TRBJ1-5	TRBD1	ASSYGTVSNQPQH
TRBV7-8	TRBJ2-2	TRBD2	ASSSTRGGLSTGELF
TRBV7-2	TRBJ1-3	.	ASSFSILSGNTIY
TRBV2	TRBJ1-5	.	ASSDGNRDLDH
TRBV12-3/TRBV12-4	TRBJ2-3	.	ATTKGATDTQY
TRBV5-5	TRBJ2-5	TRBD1	ASSHGTALGETQY
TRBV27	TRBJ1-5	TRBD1	ASKTDRGADQPQH
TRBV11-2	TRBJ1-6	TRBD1	ASSQGGTGDYNSPLH
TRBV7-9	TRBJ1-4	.	ASSILRDIDEKLF
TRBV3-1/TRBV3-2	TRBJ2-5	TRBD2	ASSVPGLAGKETQY
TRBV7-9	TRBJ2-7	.	ASGGADLTYEQY
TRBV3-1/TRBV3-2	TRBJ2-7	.	ASSQRDHSYEQY
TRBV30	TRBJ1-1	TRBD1	ACDRENTEAF
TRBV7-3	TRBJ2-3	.	ASSLLAGATDTQY
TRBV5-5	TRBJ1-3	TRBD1	ASSLGLQGATEYTIY
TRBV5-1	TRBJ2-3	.	ASSAHEREADTQY
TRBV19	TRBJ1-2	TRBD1	ASRDRGHYGYT
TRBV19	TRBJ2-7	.	ASSGGQFYEQY
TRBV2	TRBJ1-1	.	ASTRQLTEAF
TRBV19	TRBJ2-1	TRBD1	ASGDRGWNNEQF
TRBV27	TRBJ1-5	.	ASSFNRFSDQPQH
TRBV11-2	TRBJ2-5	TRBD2	ASSLVGATSGGYQETQY
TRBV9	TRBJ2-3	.	ASSPGLWGGTDTQY
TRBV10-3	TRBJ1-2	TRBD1	AISEGGTGTYGYT
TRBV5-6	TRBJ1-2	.	ASSLFLKRQDYGYT
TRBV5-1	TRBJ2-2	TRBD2	ASSLAGGGRTGELF